This T cell receptor (beta chain) was sequenced for a study of blood T cell repertoires in COVID-19. Germline values: CDR1 SGHDT, CDR2 YYEEEE. V lost 3 bases and J lost 2, with 12 bases in between. The CDR3 totals 14 residues. Libraries were prepared by immunoSEQ multiplex PCR; TCRdb keeps only in-frame clonotypes and omits some of them. Among 55,000 to 80,000 clones listed, roughly 87% were seen once. The sequenced material came from peripheral blood. This TCR came from a man aged 45 to 65 with active COVID-19. V and J are TRBV5-6 and TRBJ2-7; no clear D. The CDR3 coding sequence is TGTGCCAGCAGCTCAGAAAAGTCTCCCTACGAGCAGTACTTC. Protein: CASSSEKSPYEQYF.